The 3 T cell receptor beta chains given below trace back to one sample, sequenced in a study of cytomegalovirus exposure and HLA in healthy donors (dated by TCRdb to the late 2010s). The library was generated by the immunoSEQ multiplex PCR assay. For the multiplex PCR, a mixture combining 60 forward primers for TCR Vbeta segments and 13 reverse primers for TCR Jbeta segments was used. TCRdb retrieved this table from immuneACCESS and kept in-frame rearrangements only. Not all clones are present; in checked studies, unresolved V genes account for under half, and no reason is known for the remainder. The sample contains tens of thousands of clones, approximately 70% of them found a single time. Together, the top ten hold 20% to 25% of the sample. The sequenced sample was PBMCs. These receptors all come from a man aged 35-49 years in good health and CMV-seropositive.

The chain couples TRBV7-3 to TRBJ2-3; 9 nucleotides agree with TRBD2. Germline CDR1 SGHTA, CDR2 FQGTGA. The CDR3 consists of 14 residues. The V gene end was trimmed by 9 bases and the J gene end by 2 bases; junction bases not matched to a gene: 6. The CDR3: CASGRGGPTDTQYF. CDR3 sequence (DNA): TGTGCCAGTGGGCGGGGGGGCCCCACAGATACGCAGTATTTT.

The CDR3 loop is CASSFAGNYGYTF. The CDR3, as DNA: TGTGCCAGCAGCTTCGCAGGCAACTATGGCTACACCTTC. The chain combines TRBV5-4 with TRBJ1-2; D ambiguous. Looked up from germline, CDR1 is SGHNT and CDR2 is YYREEE (reference sequence). The CDR3 loop spans 13 amino acids. Trimming cost V 2 bases and J 2 bases, with 7 bases left between them.

This clone was picked up a small number of times. V gene TRBV7-9 combines with J gene TRBJ1-6, with a weak D call TRBD1 (6 bases). The germline V gene encodes CDR1 SEHNR and CDR2 FQNEAQ (reference sequence). This CDR3 is 13 amino acids long. The CDR3 DNA reads as TGTGCTATACAGGGACCATGGGATTCACCCCTCCACTTT. Protein product: CAIQGPWDSPLHF. Complete variable domain (other parts from reference TRBV7-9 and TRBJ1-6): DTGVSQNPRHKITKRGQNVTFRCDPISEHNRLYWYRQTLGQGPEFLTYFQNEAQLEKSRLLSDRFSAERPKGSFSTLEIQRTEQGDSAMYLCAIQGPWDSPLHFGNGTRLTVT.